This TCR beta chain is drawn from a study of post-analysis software for immune sequencing data. This CDR3 has 16 residues. CDR1 and CDR2 from the germline V gene are LGHNA and YNFKEQ. V was shortened by 1 base and J by 0 bases, with 10 bases between the two germline ends. In this sample, this clonotype turned up a few times. Antigen unknown. Notes on the study in general: Controls showed lower frequencies than patients for 4 or 5 TRBV segments, and TRBV5-6, TRBV5-1 and TRBV20-1 were among these.

The library was made from cDNA and included unique molecular identifiers. A single record per CDR3 protein comes from TCRdb applying MiXCR to the PCR reads. This sample has 750,000 to 900,000 distinct CDR3 sequences; about 45% occur once, and the top ten carry 4.9%. This receptor was taken from a girl aged 5 to 17 with multiple sclerosis. The V call is TRBV4-2, the J call TRBJ2-4, with D perhaps assigned TRBD1 or TRBD2 (5 bases each). Specimen: blood. DNA for the CDR3: TGTGCCAGCAGCCAAGGGGGGACCATAGCCAAAAACATTCAGTACTTC. Translated: CASSQGGTIAKNIQYF.